The sequence of this TCR beta chain was determined in a study of blood T cell repertoires in COVID-19 (dated by TCRdb to 2020 to 2022). Turning to the overall study: Samples covering the acute and convalescent phases of COVID-19 were provided by collaborators in the United States, Italy and Spain. The prospective study material was composed of cDNA or gDNA derived from T cells, B-cell-depleted T cells, or PBMCs. Subjects who had been exposed to COVID-19, were actively infected with it, or had recovered from it provided the deeply sampled blood TCRbeta repertoires that made up the dataset. The repertoires were released in a freely available public database intended as a resource for research on the immune response to SARS-CoV-2. Samples were obtained from the ongoing ImmuneRACE study (first 160 participants) and from 1,254 subjects provided by 6 global collaborators. The sample metadata nearly always contained a de-identified subject ID, COVID-19 status, age in years and sex. Where available, HLA class I and class II types were obtained from metadata supplied by the sample provider rather than from assay-based typing.

Study-wide findings and limitations: The amount of clinical and demographic metadata varied by source and participant and was provided uncurated.

Whole blood was collected in K2EDTA tubes by collaborating institutions according to the institutions' own protocols. For TCRbeta analysis, collaborators shipped samples in one of three forms: frozen whole blood, isolated PBMCs, or DNA extracted from either of those sample types. TCRbeta CDR3 regions were amplified from genomic DNA by means of the immunoSEQ Assay, a bias-controlled multiplex PCR. In the authors' own workflow: Nucleated cell counts per sample were estimated from amplification of reference gene primers within the assay. Sequence reads were collapsed and filtered to measure the absolute abundance of every unique TCRbeta CDR3 rearrangement. For each sample, productive Simpson clonality was calculated as the square root of Simpson's diversity index across productive rearrangements. The table was pulled from immuneACCESS by TCRdb, which kept in-frame rearrangements only. Such tables lose some clones; where checked, under half of the loss comes from unresolved V genes, and the rest has no known cause. From that table come the V and J calls and clone size; the DNA was used to work out D and trimming. Across this sample there are about 76,000 clones, with 70% to 80% seen only once. The ten largest clones take up about 16% of the sample.

V is clipped by 0 bases and J by 5 bases, and the sequence between their germline boundaries is 12 bases long. Reading from cysteine to phenylalanine, the CDR3 counts 15 amino acids. Kept here is only the CDR3 DNA, which spans 45 bases and is read in frame from base 1. The germline V gene sets CDR1 to SGDLS and CDR2 to YYNGEE. This clone was recorded a few times. There is no known antigen for this receptor. Per-base qualities were not stored, and no clone one base away is much larger. This TCR derives from a human donor in a cohort sampled during active COVID-19. The sequence is built from TRBV9 and TRBJ2-1, with TRBD2 tentatively as D gene (6 bases match). Material: peripheral blood. The CDR3 protein: CASSVGLGKNNEQFF. The bases read TGTGCCAGCAGCGTAGGACTAGGGAAAAACAATGAGCAGTTCTTC.